The 9 T cell receptor beta chains in this list originate from one sample, sequenced in a study of regulatory T cells in long-lasting Graves disease. The time point denotes: persistent/refractory GD, antithyroid drugs over 5 years with positive TRAb. Extracted PBMC RNA gave rise to the TCR library. Assembly of TCR beta libraries relied on iRepertoire HTBI primers together with Arm-PCR of CDR3 regions. In TCRdb, the multiplex PCR reads were re-called with MiXCR into one record per CDR3 protein. The sample carries roughly 400,000 distinct CDR3 sequences, less than 25% recorded once. The source material was peripheral blood mononuclear cells (PBMCs), sampled when the disease was refractory, from a patient treated with antithyroid drugs. The receptors stem from a female donor with Graves disease.

This clonotype was picked up many times. This chain links TRBV29-1 with TRBJ1-1, with no clear D. This CDR3 region has 10 residues. The ends were cut back, 7 bases at V and 0 bases at J, with 3 bases in the middle. Germline V lookup: CDR1 SQVTM, CDR2 ANQGSEA. The CDR3 nucleotides are TGCAGCGGAATGAACACTGAAGCTTTCTTT. Translated, it gives CSGMNTEAFF.

This clonotype has only a few counts. The J gene is TRBJ2-7, the V gene TRBV29-1; the D is unclear. The CDR3 runs 12 residues. The V gene lost 6 bases and the J gene lost 3 bases, with 12 bases spanning the gap. Germline CDR1 is SQVTM and CDR2 is ANQGSEA. As DNA, the CDR3 is TGCAGCGTCAAGGCGTTCGGCTACGAGCAGTACTTC. Translated, it gives CSVKAFGYEQYF.

This clonotype has at least ten counts. CDR3 sequence: CASSGEALTGGETQYF. The CDR3 DNA is TGTGCCAGCAGTGGAGAAGCTCTGACAGGGGGTGAGACCCAGTACTTC. The chain has TRBV2 and TRBJ2-5; TRBD1 aligns across 9 bases. V lost 4 bases to trimming and J lost 5 bases; unmatched junction nucleotides: 11. Per germline, CDR1 SNHLY and CDR2 FYNNEI. The CDR3 totals 16 residues.

In DNA form, the CDR3 reads TGTGCCAGCAGCCAAGATCGCAGGAGGCATCAGCCCCAGCATTTT. Protein sequence: CASSQDRRRHQPQHF. This chain connects TRBV3-1 to TRBJ1-5; D gene uncertain. V gave up 0 bases and J gave up 5 bases, with 11 bases separating them. Germline lookup yields CDR1 LGHDT and CDR2 YNNKEL (reference sequence). The CDR3 has 15 residues.

Turning to this clonotype: A much larger clone sits a single nucleotide away, making a read error possible. V usage is TRBV3-1 and J usage is TRBJ2-5, with 9 bases lining up with TRBD2. Trimming took 4 bases from V and 5 from J; bases not matched to a gene: 2. Germline V gene data show CDR1 as LGHDT and CDR2 as YNNKEL (reference sequence). This CDR3 has 13 amino acids. The CDR3 bases are TGTGCCAGCAGCCTTAGCGGGAGCGAGACCCAGTACTTC. Amino acid sequence: CASSLSGSETQYF.

This clonotype has ten or more counts. The chain carries TRBV6-1 and TRBJ2-5, with D possibly matching TRBD2 (6 bases). CDR3 length: 12 residues. Germline CDR1 MNHNS, CDR2 SASEGT. Deletions cut 4 bases from V and 7 bases from J, with 10 bases between. CDR3 nucleotide sequence: TGTGCCAGCAGTGGGGACTTAGGGACCCAGTACTTC. It encodes CASSGDLGTQYF.

This clonotype was seen many times. The genes are TRBV2 and TRBJ2-5, with D possibly being TRBD1 (6 bases). This CDR3 is built from 12 residues. The V end was cut by 6 bases, the J end by 3 bases, with 8 bases between. Germline-derived CDR1 and CDR2 are SNHLY and FYNNEI. Here the CDR3 DNA reads TGTGCCAGCAGAGGGGACAAAGAGACCCAGTACTTC. Amino acid sequence: CASRGDKETQYF.

The chain links TRBV6-1 to TRBJ2-7; no clear D gene. The CDR3 covers 13 residues. Trimming stripped 1 base from V and 0 bases from J, with 4 bases between. Germline CDR1 and CDR2: MNHNS and SASEGT. The CDR3 DNA sequence: TGTGCCAGCAGTGAAGGTCACTCCTACGAGCAGTACTTC. Translated: CASSEGHSYEQYF.

The rearrangement uses TRBV11-3 and TRBJ2-3, with D unresolved. Germline CDR1 and CDR2: SGHNT and YENEEA. Trimming pared 2 bases from V and 0 bases from J, leaving 9 bases between. This CDR3 is 15 amino acids long. The DNA of the CDR3 is TGTGCCAGCAGCTTAAGTGAATTGAGCACAGATACGCAGTATTTT. Amino acid sequence: CASSLSELSTDTQYF.